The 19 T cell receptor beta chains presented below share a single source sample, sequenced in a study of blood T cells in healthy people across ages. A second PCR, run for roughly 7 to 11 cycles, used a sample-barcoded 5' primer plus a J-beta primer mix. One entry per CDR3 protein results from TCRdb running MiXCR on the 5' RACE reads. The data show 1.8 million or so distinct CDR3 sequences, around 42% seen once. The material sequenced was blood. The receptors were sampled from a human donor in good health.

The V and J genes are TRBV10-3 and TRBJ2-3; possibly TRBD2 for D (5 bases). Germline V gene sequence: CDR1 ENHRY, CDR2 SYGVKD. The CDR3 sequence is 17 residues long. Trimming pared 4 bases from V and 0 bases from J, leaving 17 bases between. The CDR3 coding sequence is TGTGCCATCAGTGCCGGGATAGGACTTCCTAGCACAGATACGCAGTATTTT. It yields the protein CAISAGIGLPSTDTQYF.

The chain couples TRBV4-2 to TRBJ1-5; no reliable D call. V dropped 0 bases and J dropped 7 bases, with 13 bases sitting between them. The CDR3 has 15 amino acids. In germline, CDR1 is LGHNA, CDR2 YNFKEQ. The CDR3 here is CASSQEVLWRQPQHF. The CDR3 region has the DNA TGTGCCAGCAGCCAAGAAGTCCTCTGGCGGCAGCCCCAGCATTTT.

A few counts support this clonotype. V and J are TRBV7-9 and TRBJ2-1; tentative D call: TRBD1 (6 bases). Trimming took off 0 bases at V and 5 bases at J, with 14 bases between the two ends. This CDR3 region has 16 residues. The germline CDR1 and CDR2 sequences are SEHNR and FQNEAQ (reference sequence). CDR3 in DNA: TGTGCCAGCAGCTTAGCGCAAGGGACAATAGACAATGAGCAGTTCTTC. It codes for CASSLAQGTIDNEQFF.

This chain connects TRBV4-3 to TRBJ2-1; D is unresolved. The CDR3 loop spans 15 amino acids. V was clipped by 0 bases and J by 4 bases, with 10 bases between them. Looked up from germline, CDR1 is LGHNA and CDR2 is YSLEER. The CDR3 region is CASSQDIQRYNEQFF. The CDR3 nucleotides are TGCGCCAGCAGCCAAGATATACAGAGATACAATGAGCAGTTCTTC.

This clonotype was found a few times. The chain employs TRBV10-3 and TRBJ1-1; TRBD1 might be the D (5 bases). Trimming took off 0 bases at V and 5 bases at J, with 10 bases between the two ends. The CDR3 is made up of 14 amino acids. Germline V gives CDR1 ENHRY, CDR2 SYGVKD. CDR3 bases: TGTGCCATCAGTGAGTCGAAGGGGAATACTGAAGCTTTCTTT. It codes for CAISESKGNTEAFF.

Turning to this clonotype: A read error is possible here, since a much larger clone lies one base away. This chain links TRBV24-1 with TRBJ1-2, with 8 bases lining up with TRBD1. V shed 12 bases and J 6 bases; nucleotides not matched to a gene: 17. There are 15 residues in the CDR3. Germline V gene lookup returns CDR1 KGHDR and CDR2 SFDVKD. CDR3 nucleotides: TGTGCCCCCGGCGCAGGGGGCGTCGAAGGCAATGGCTACACCTTC. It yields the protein CAPGAGGVEGNGYTF.

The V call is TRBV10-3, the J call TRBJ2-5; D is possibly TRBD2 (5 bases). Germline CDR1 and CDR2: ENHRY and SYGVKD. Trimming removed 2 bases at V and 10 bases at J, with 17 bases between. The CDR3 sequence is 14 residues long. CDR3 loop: CAISEMDSQGIQYF. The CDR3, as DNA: TGTGCCATCAGTGAGATGGACTCCCAAGGGATCCAGTACTTC.

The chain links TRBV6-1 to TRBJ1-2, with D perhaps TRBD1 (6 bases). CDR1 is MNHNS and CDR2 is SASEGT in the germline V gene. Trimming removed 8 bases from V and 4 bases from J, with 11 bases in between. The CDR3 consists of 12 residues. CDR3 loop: CASGRGFYGYTF. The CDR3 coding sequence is TGTGCCAGCGGGAGGGGGTTCTATGGCTACACCTTC.

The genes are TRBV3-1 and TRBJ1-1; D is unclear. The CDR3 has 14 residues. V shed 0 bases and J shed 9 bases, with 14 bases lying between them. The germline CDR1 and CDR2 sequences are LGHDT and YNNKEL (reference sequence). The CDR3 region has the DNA TGTGCCAGCAGCCAAGATGGGTTCGAGAGTCAAGCTTTCTTT. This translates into CASSQDGFESQAFF.

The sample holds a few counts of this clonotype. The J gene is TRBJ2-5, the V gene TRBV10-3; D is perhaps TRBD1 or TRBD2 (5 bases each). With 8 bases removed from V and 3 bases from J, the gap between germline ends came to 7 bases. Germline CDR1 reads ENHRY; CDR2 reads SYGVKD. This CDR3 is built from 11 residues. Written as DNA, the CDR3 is TGTGCCATCGGGACGGAAGAGACCCAGTACTTC. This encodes CAIGTEETQYF.

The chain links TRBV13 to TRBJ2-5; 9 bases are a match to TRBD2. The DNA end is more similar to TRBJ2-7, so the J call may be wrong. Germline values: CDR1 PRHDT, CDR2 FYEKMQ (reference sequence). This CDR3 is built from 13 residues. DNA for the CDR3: TGTGCCAGCAGTTCTAGCGGGGTCGACGAGCAGTACTTC. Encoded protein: CASSSSGVDEQYF.

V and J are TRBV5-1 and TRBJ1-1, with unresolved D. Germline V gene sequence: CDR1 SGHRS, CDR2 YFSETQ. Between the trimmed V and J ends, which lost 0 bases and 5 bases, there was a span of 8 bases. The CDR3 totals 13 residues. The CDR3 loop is CASSLDSETEAFF. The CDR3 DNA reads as TGCGCCAGCAGCTTGGATAGCGAGACTGAAGCTTTCTTT.

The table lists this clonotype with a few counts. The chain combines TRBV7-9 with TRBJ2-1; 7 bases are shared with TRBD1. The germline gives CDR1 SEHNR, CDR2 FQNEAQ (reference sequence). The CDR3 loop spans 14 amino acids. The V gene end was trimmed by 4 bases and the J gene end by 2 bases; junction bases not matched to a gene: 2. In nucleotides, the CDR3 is TGTGCCAGCAGCTGGACAGGTGCCTACAATGAGCAGTTCTTC. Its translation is CASSWTGAYNEQFF.

The CDR3 reads CSVGLAGGTETQYF. The CDR3 DNA sequence: TGCAGCGTTGGACTAGCGGGGGGCACAGAGACCCAGTACTTC. This rearrangement joins TRBV29-1 to TRBJ2-5, with 13 bases identical to TRBD2. The length of the CDR3 is 14 residues. V lost 4 bases to trimming and J lost 4 bases; unmatched junction nucleotides: 3. Germline V gene lookup returns CDR1 SQVTM and CDR2 ANQGSEA. Complete variable domain (other parts from reference TRBV29-1 and TRBJ2-5): SAVISQKPSRDICQRGTSLTIQCQVDSQVTMMFWYRQQPGQSLTLIATANQGSEATYESGFVIDKFPISRPNLTFSTLTVSNMSPEDSSIYLCSVGLAGGTETQYFGPGTRLLVL.

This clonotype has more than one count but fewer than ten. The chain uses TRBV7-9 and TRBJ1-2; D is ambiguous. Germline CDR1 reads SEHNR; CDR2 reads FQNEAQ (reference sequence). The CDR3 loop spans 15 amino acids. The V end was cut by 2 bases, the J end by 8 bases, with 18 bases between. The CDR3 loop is CASSLNLSGGRGYTF. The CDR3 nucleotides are TGTGCCAGCAGCTTAAATCTCTCGGGAGGGAGAGGCTACACCTTC.

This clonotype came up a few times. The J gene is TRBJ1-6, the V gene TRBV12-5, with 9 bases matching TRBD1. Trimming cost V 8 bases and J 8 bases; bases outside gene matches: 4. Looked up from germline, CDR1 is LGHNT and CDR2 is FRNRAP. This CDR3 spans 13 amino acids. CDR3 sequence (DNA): TGTGCTAGTCGCCGGACAGGGGATTCACCCCTCCACTTT. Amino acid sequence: CASRRTGDSPLHF.

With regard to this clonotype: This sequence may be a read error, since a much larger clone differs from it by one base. As DNA, the CDR3 is TGCAGCGTTGCTGGACTAGTGGGGGGCGACGACAATGAGCAGTTCTTC. Translated: CSVAGLVGGDDNEQFF. This sequence joins TRBV29-1 and TRBJ2-1; possible D gene TRBD2, 7 bases. Germline V gene sequence: CDR1 SQVTM, CDR2 ANQGSEA. V was clipped by 4 bases and J by 5 bases, with 21 bases between them. This CDR3 is built from 16 residues.

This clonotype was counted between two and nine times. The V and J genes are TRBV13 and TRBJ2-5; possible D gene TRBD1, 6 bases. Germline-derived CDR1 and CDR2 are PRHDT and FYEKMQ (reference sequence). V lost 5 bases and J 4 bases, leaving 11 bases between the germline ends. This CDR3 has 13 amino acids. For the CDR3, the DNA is TGTGCCAGCAGCACAGGGATCGGAGAGACCCAGTACTTC. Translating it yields CASSTGIGETQYF.

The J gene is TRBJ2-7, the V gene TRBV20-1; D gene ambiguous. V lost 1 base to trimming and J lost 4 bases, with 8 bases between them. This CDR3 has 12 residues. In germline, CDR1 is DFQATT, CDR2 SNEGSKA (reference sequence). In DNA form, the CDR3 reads TGCAGTGCTAGAGGGGTTTGGTACGAGCAGTACTTC. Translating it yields CSARGVWYEQYF.